This TCR beta chain was captured by sequencing in a study of glioma-infiltrating T cells after dendritic cell vaccination. Across the study: Dendritic cell vaccination trial patients had either newly diagnosed or recurrent glioblastoma.

The V gene's germline CDR1 is WSHSY and CDR2 SAAADI. The CDR3 has 13 amino acids. Indicated time point: after dendritic cell vaccination, including at tumor progression/relapse. Only patients with spare fresh-frozen tumor and over two years of follow-up were included. TCRB CDR3 was amplified from 2 ug genomic DNA or less. The primer mix had 60 V beta and 13 J beta primers. Profiled with immunoSEQ multiplex PCR; TCRdb holds only in-frame clones, not every one. The data show about 24,000 clones, 89% seen once. The material sequenced was blood, taken after dendritic cell vaccination. The chain combines TRBV10-2 with TRBJ2-5; the match to TRBD1 covers 7 bases. The end of the DNA is better explained by TRBJ2-7, so the J call may be wrong. The receptor was isolated from a human donor with glioblastoma. The CDR3 here is CASGRDRRYEQYF. The CDR3 bases are TGCGCCAGCGGCCGGGACAGACGCTACGAGCAGTACTTC.